The 10 T cell receptor beta chains in this list originate from one sample, sequenced in a study of blood T cell repertoires in COVID-19. Libraries were prepared by immunoSEQ multiplex PCR; TCRdb keeps only in-frame clonotypes and omits some of them. Of roughly 69,000 clones in the sample, about four fifths were seen once. Sequenced input: peripheral blood. These receptors originate from a human donor in a cohort sampled during active COVID-19.

The chain's CDR3 is CARSTGVGEQFF. The DNA for the CDR3 is TGTGCCAGGTCTACAGGGGTAGGGGAGCAGTTCTTC. The V gene is TRBV2, the J gene TRBJ2-1, with TRBD1 matching over 7 bases. The CDR3 is made up of 12 amino acids. Trimming took 9 bases from V and 10 from J; bases not matched to a gene: 9. Germline loops: CDR1 SNHLY, CDR2 FYNNEI.

Written as DNA, the CDR3 is TGTGCCAGCAGAAAGACAGGGGGCGATCAGCATTTT. Translation gives CASRKTGGDQHF. The rearrangement uses TRBV12-3 or TRBV12-4 and TRBJ1-5, with 10 bases fitting TRBD1. The length of the CDR3 is 12 residues. V was clipped by 6 bases and J by 13 bases; unmatched bases: 6.

The DNA for the CDR3 is TGTGCCAGCTCCCCGGGGAGGACAGGGATTTGGGATGAGCAGTTCTTC. It encodes CASSPGRTGIWDEQFF. The V and J genes are TRBV18 and TRBJ2-1; TRBD1 aligns across 8 bases. Trimming removed 6 bases from V and 8 bases from J; junction bases left unmatched: 15. The germline V gene has CDR1 KGHSH and CDR2 LQKENI. The CDR3 sequence is 16 residues long.

Comment on this clone: At one end, the junction sequence differs from germline, possibly due to a read error. The chain links TRBV3-1 (or the pseudogene TRBV3-2) to TRBJ1-1; D not certain. In germline, CDR1 is LGHDT, CDR2 YNNKEL (reference sequence). The CDR3 runs to 13 residues. The CDR3 region is CASNQGGNTEAFF. In nucleotides, the CDR3 is TGTGCCAGCAACCAAGGCGGAAACACTGAAGCTTTCTTT.

The V call is TRBV6-5, the J call TRBJ1-1; 7 bases are a match to TRBD1. Per the germline V gene, CDR1 is MNHEY and CDR2 is SVGAGI. The CDR3 contains 15 residues. The V and J ends lost 5 bases and 2 bases, in that order; junction bases with no gene match: 8. CDR3 nucleotide sequence: TGTGCCAGCAGTCGCGACAGGGCGGGTAACACTGAAGCTTTCTTT. It translates to CASSRDRAGNTEAFF.

The chain uses TRBV6-2 or TRBV6-3 and TRBJ1-2; 10 nucleotides line up with TRBD1. Germline assignment: CDR1 MNHEY and CDR2 SVGEGT. CDR3 length: 16 amino acids. Trimming at V came to 5 bases and at J to 5 bases, leaving 11 bases not matched to a gene. CDR3 DNA: TGTGCCAGCAGTCGAACGGACCCGGGACAGGGGTATGGCTACACCTTC. The encoded protein is CASSRTDPGQGYGYTF.

Within the sample, this clone is medium-sized (0.01 to 0.1%). This sequence joins TRBV4-2 and TRBJ1-2; the match to TRBD1 covers 7 bases. Germline V gene lookup returns CDR1 LGHNA and CDR2 YNFKEQ. The CDR3 has 16 amino acids. The J segment lost 0 bases and the V segment lost 3 bases, leaving 7 bases of the junction unmatched. CDR3 DNA sequence: TGTGCCAGCAGCCAGGCGACAGGGTTGTCTAACTATGGCTACACCTTC. Protein sequence: CASSQATGLSNYGYTF.

This sequence joins TRBV30 and TRBJ2-7, with D maybe TRBD1 (6 bases). Germline CDR1 is GTSNPN and CDR2 is SVGIG (reference sequence). The V gene lost 2 bases and the J gene lost 6 bases, with 23 bases spanning the gap. CDR3 length: 16 amino acids. CDR3 coding DNA: TGTGCCTGGAGTCCCAGAATGACAGGCCCGACTGGCGAGCAGTACTTC. This sequence encodes CAWSPRMTGPTGEQYF. The full variable domain, rest sourced from reference TRBV30 and TRBJ2-7, is SQTIHQWPATLVQPVGSPLSLECTVEGTSNPNLYWYRQAAGRGLQLLFYSVGIGQISSEVPQNLSASRPQDRQFILSSKKLLLSDSGFYLCAWSPRMTGPTGEQYFGPGTRLTVT.

The chain links TRBV6-1 to TRBJ2-7, with a weak D call TRBD1 (5 bases). This CDR3 has 15 residues. Between the trimmed V and J ends, which lost 0 bases and 1 base, there was a span of 10 bases. The germline V gene encodes CDR1 MNHNS and CDR2 SASEGT. The CDR3 bases are TGTGCCAGCAGTGAAGCCAGGACAAATTCCTACGAGCAGTACTTC. This translates into CASSEARTNSYEQYF.

The chain combines TRBV6-6 with TRBJ1-3, with 8 nucleotides matching TRBD1. CDR1 is MNHNY, CDR2 SVGAGI, per germline (reference sequence). V was clipped by 6 bases and J by 3 bases; unmatched bases: 7. CDR3 length: 15 residues. The CDR3 DNA reads TGTGCCAGCAGCTCGGACAGGGTCGGTGGAAACACCATATATTTT. This translates into CASSSDRVGGNTIYF.